This T cell receptor beta chain was profiled in a study of post-analysis software for immune sequencing data. The wider study: Multiple sclerosis in the patients followed relapsing-remitting, secondary progressive and progressive-relapsing courses.

Broader study findings: Patients showed TRBV5-6, TRBV5-1 and TRBV20-1 among 4 or 5 TRBV segments more frequent than in controls.

Researchers reported that TCR beta cDNA libraries carried unique molecular identifiers. TCRdb re-called the PCR reads with MiXCR, one entry per CDR3 protein. The data hold 650,000 to 850,000 distinct CDR3 sequences, with 46% observed a single time. This clonotype was detected only a few times. Its antigen is not known. The CDR3 extends over 15 amino acids. V was shortened by 5 bases and J by 2 bases, with 16 bases between the two germline ends. Germline CDR1 PRHDT, CDR2 FYEKMQ (reference sequence). This chain connects TRBV13 to TRBJ2-7; possible D gene TRBD2, 5 bases. The TCR originated in a girl between 5 and 17 years old with multiple sclerosis. The sequencing input was blood. For the CDR3, the DNA is TGTGCCAGCAGCAGAACGGGATTCCTCCCCTACGAGCAGTACTTC. Translation gives CASSRTGFLPYEQYF.